The rows below give T cell receptor beta chains drawn from one sample of a study of radiotherapy plus CTLA-4 blockade in lung cancer. TCRdb's table, derived via immunoSEQ multiplex PCR, lists solely in-frame clones and lacks some. Among 75,000 to 100,000 clones listed, 85% to 90% were seen once. Sequencing used peripheral blood, obtained from a patient treated with radiotherapy plus ipilimumab. The source is a human donor with non-small cell lung cancer that progressed on radiotherapy plus ipilimumab. Each CDR3 is given without its conserved first and last residue.

j_call,v_call,cdr3_aa
TRBJ2-5,TRBV5-4,ASSPFMGETQY
TRBJ2-5,TRBV7-2,ASGSGLAPPETQY
TRBJ2-2,TRBV5-1,ASSSGDAVGELF
TRBJ1-1,TRBV27,ASSLFRGGYSTAF
TRBJ1-5,TRBV19,ASSIVPTLGTQH
TRBJ2-7,TRBV5-1,ASSSGTNSYEQY
TRBJ2-5,TRBV6-9,ATRNSVGGGETQY
TRBJ2-3,TRBV6-5,ASRLLADTQY
TRBJ2-1,TRBV9,ASSPPGSVTLDEQF
TRBJ2-7,TRBV4-1,ASSQVTGETYEQY
TRBJ2-7,TRBV29-1,SVSPGGSSYEQY
NA,TRBV14,ASSQGRLAGGRRYEQY
TRBJ2-7,TRBV5-1,ASSLQTGLHEQY
TRBJ2-5,TRBV6-5,ASNSGRTGVTQY
TRBJ2-2,TRBV5-1,ASSSGTGLTGELF
TRBJ1-2,TRBV9,ASSVEGNYGYT
TRBJ1-1,TRBV29-1,SVGGAGMNTEAF
TRBJ2-3,TRBV9,ASSVGTSGSTDTQY
TRBJ1-1,TRBV6-6,ASSGRQGAETEAF
TRBJ2-2,TRBV11-3,ASSLLPGELF
TRBJ2-7,TRBV7-9,ASSLSVLTYEQY
TRBJ1-1,TRBV6-1,ASSVTGTGGGEAF
TRBJ2-7,TRBV11-2,ASSLGDEQY
TRBJ2-1,TRBV5-1,ASSGRGAGEQF
TRBJ1-1,TRBV14,ASSLTGTTTF
TRBJ2-1,TRBV11-2,ASSLFREEVSTGEQF
TRBJ1-5,TRBV19,ASTDSNQPQH
TRBJ1-1,TRBV2,ASSQNEVPGTEAF
TRBJ1-1,TRBV5-1,ASSRNTLNTEAF
TRBJ1-2,TRBV7-9,ASTSGLAEIYGYT
TRBJ2-5,TRBV6-1,ASGEGGKETQY
TRBJ1-1,TRBV6-6,ASSYPNTEAF
TRBJ1-1,TRBV7-8,ASSPTGGSTEAF
TRBJ2-1,TRBV2,ASSEGTAYNEQF
TRBJ1-2,TRBV5-1,ASSSGGFYGYT
TRBJ2-3,TRBV15,ATSRTGRTSTDTQY
TRBJ2-7,TRBV10-1,ASLYEQY
TRBJ2-1,TRBV7-9,ASSTPGLGGSRHEQF
TRBJ2-7,TRBV7-2,ASSRRGSYEQY
TRBJ2-2,TRBV28,ASSSWVNTGELF
TRBJ1-1,TRBV27,ASSHLKQQGRSTEAF
TRBJ1-2,TRBV7-9,ASSLVMLGGYGYT
TRBJ2-2,TRBV5-6,ASSLGTSTGELF
TRBJ2-1,TRBV5-1,ASSPGGSGYNEQF
TRBJ2-7,TRBV2,ASRVNSLSSYEQY
TRBJ2-2,TRBV5-1,ATEQGAPNTGELF
TRBJ2-5,TRBV11-2,ASSPGTGQETQY
TRBJ2-7,TRBV18,ASSPSSYEQY
TRBJ2-5,TRBV11-2,ASSLMSGGPQETQY
TRBJ2-1,TRBV7-2,ASSLPSLNEQF
TRBJ2-6,TRBV2,ASSGQANVLT
TRBJ2-7,TRBV6-5,ASSYSSLNEQY
TRBJ2-3,TRBV5-1,ASSLGVSGRNTQY
TRBJ2-5,TRBV5-1,ASSLSGQGLETQY
TRBJ2-7,TRBV10-3,AISESGDLYEQY
TRBJ2-3,TRBV6-1,ASSAARSPQY
TRBJ1-1,TRBV6-6,ASSFQGSTEAF